The 29 T cell receptor beta chains listed next were all sequenced from one sample in a study of shared clonotypes between healthy human individuals (dated by TCRdb to between 2020 and 2021). Libraries were constructed by the immunoSEQ multiplex PCR assay. Drawn from immuneACCESS, this table holds only the in-frame rearrangements with V and J called that TCRdb kept. Clones are partly lost; checked studies trace under half to an unresolved V gene and leave the rest unexplained. Across this sample there are more than 150,000 clones, with about 68% seen only once. The top ten clonotypes cover over 9.5% of the sample. Sequencing was done on a sample of memory CD4+ T cells sorted from blood. Per the publication, the cell subset or site label means: CD45RA-negative fraction. The receptors were sampled from a man aged 25 to 40 in good health.

V is TRBV14 and J is TRBJ2-3; 7 positions agree with TRBD1. The CDR3 has 16 amino acids. Germline V CDR1 and CDR2: SGHDN, FVKESK. Trimming took 3 bases from V and 2 from J; bases not matched to a gene: 8. The CDR3 spells CASSHQTGMNTDTQYF. The CDR3 bases are TGTGCCAGCAGCCATCAGACAGGGATGAACACAGATACGCAGTATTTT.

This clone was observed a few times. The chain joins TRBV15 to TRBJ2-2, with 9 positions matching TRBD1. The CDR3 is 17 amino acids. Germline loops: CDR1 LNHNV, CDR2 YYDKDF (reference sequence). Trimming took 0 bases from V and 9 from J; bases not matched to a gene: 11. Here the CDR3 reads CATSREKPGQGFRELFF. CDR3 nucleotide sequence: TGTGCCACCAGCAGAGAAAAACCGGGACAGGGCTTCAGGGAGCTGTTTTTT.

The chain combines TRBV28 with TRBJ2-4, with 8 positions matching TRBD1. This CDR3 spans 14 amino acids. Germline assignment: CDR1 MDHEN and CDR2 SYDVKM. Germline trimming cut 5 bases from V and 9 bases from J; bases unmatched to any gene: 9. CDR3 residues: CASSPPGGRGIQYF. As DNA, the CDR3 is TGTGCCAGCAGTCCGCCAGGGGGCCGGGGCATTCAGTACTTC.

This clone was picked up many times. This chain uses TRBV9 with TRBJ2-3; 12 bases fit TRBD2. CDR1 and CDR2 from the germline V gene are SGDLS and YYNGEE. Unmatched junction bases numbered 2, after V lost 0 bases and J lost 3 bases. CDR3 length: 16 amino acids. The CDR3 spells CASSVAGLAGTDTQYF. CDR3 bases: TGTGCCAGCAGCGTAGCAGGACTAGCGGGGACAGATACGCAGTATTTT.

This chain joins TRBV9 and TRBJ2-7; D remains unclear. V was trimmed by 0 bases and J by 3 bases, leaving 16 bases between them. Germline assignment: CDR1 SGDLS and CDR2 YYNGEE. CDR3 length: 16 amino acids. CDR3 loop: CASSVAPRLVGYEQYF. CDR3 nucleotides: TGTGCCAGCAGCGTAGCCCCCCGGTTGGTGGGCTACGAGCAGTACTTC. Supplemented by reference TRBV9 and TRBJ2-7, the full variable domain reads DSGVTQTPKHLITATGQRVTLRCSPRSGDLSVYWYQQSLDQGLQFLIQYYNGEERAKGNILERFSAQQFPDLHSELNLSSLELGDSALYFCASSVAPRLVGYEQYFGPGTRLTVT.

The genes are TRBV9 and TRBJ2-1; D is perhaps TRBD2 (6 bases). The CDR3 length is 17 residues. Germline V lookup: CDR1 SGDLS, CDR2 YYNGEE. The V gene lost 4 bases and the J gene lost 6 bases, with 23 bases spanning the gap. CDR3 sequence: CASSPSRLELRFNEQFF. Written as DNA, the CDR3 is TGTGCCAGCAGCCCTTCGAGACTAGAATTGCGGTTCAATGAGCAGTTCTTC. Based on the CDR3 plus reference TRBV9 and TRBJ2-1, the full variable domain is DSGVTQTPKHLITATGQRVTLRCSPRSGDLSVYWYQQSLDQGLQFLIQYYNGEERAKGNILERFSAQQFPDLHSELNLSSLELGDSALYFCASSPSRLELRFNEQFFGPGTRLTVL.

The chain combines TRBV7-2 with TRBJ1-1; 7 positions match TRBD1. Germline CDR1 reads SGHTA; CDR2 reads FQGNSA. V lost 5 bases and J lost 1; bases outside the gene matches: 7. The CDR3 runs to 15 residues. The CDR3 nucleotides read TGTGCCAGCAGCCCCCAACAGGGGAGGAACACTGAAGCTTTCTTT. Translated, it gives CASSPQQGRNTEAFF.

This clone was observed a few times. This rearrangement joins TRBV7-9 to TRBJ2-7; the match to TRBD2 covers 7 bases. The junction had 14 bases not matched to a gene; V was cut back by 4 bases and J by 5 bases. CDR1 is SEHNR and CDR2 is FQNEAQ in the germline V gene (reference sequence). This CDR3 is built from 16 residues. The CDR3 nucleotides are TGTGCCAGCAGCTCGAGGGGAGGGCAGGGTAAGGACGAGCAGTACTTC. This codes for CASSSRGGQGKDEQYF.

The chain uses TRBV27 and TRBJ2-4; D gene uncertain. The germline V gene encodes CDR1 MNHEY and CDR2 SMNVEV (reference sequence). The CDR3 covers 15 residues. Trimming pared 6 bases from V and 0 bases from J, leaving 12 bases between. The DNA for the CDR3 is TGTGCCAGCAGCCACCCCGGAGTAGCCAAAAACATTCAGTACTTC. Translation: CASSHPGVAKNIQYF.

This chain uses TRBV10-1 with TRBJ1-4; D gene uncertain. The CDR3 has 14 amino acids. The germline gives CDR1 WNHNN, CDR2 SYGVQD (reference sequence). V was pared by 2 bases and J by 10 bases, with 14 bases between. DNA of the CDR3: TGCGCCAGCAGTGAGCCAGGACGGTTCGGAAAACTGTTTTTT. Protein: CASSEPGRFGKLFF.

This clone occurred a few times. The genes are TRBV6-5 and TRBJ2-2; a possible D gene is TRBD1 (5 bases). The V gene's germline CDR1 is MNHEY and CDR2 SVGAGI. The CDR3 is 12 residues long. V lost 10 bases and J 7 bases, leaving 13 bases between the germline ends. For the CDR3, the DNA is TGTGCCACCTCCGCAGGGTACGGGGAGCTGTTTTTT. This codes for CATSAGYGELFF.

The genes are TRBV11-2 and TRBJ2-5; 9 bases map to TRBD1. The CDR3 sequence is 15 residues long. Per germline, CDR1 SGHAT and CDR2 FQNNGV. Trimming took 5 bases from V and 2 from J; bases not matched to a gene: 6. The chain's CDR3 is CASSPDRGRQETQYF. DNA of the CDR3: TGTGCCAGCAGCCCCGACAGGGGGAGACAAGAGACCCAGTACTTC. The whole variable domain, remainder taken from reference TRBV11-2 and TRBJ2-5, is EAGVAQSPRYKIIEKRQSVAFWCNPISGHATLYWYQQILGQGPKLLIQFQNNGVVDDSQLPKDRFSAERLKGVDSTLKIQPAKLEDSAVYLCASSPDRGRQETQYFGPGTRLLVL.

The chain links TRBV11-2 to TRBJ2-1; 9 nucleotides agree with TRBD2. V lost 5 bases and J lost 6; bases outside the gene matches: 8. Per the germline V gene, CDR1 is SGHAT and CDR2 is FQNNGV. CDR3 size: 15 residues. CDR3 DNA: TGTGCCAGCAGCCGCGGGACTAGCCGATCCAATGAGCAGTTCTTC. It specifies CASSRGTSRSNEQFF.

The sample holds one count of this clone. The chain carries TRBV7-2 and TRBJ2-3, with D tentatively TRBD2 (5 bases). The CDR3 contains 14 residues. The germline V gene has CDR1 SGHTA and CDR2 FQGNSA. CDR3 coding DNA: TGTGCTACTGCCGTGGGAGTAAGCACAGATACGCAGTATTTT. Encoded protein: CATAVGVSTDTQYF. The full variable domain, with the rest looked up from reference TRBV7-2 and TRBJ2-3, is GAGVSQSPSNKVTEKGKDVELRCDPISGHTALYWYRQSLGQGLEFLIYFQGNSAPDKSGLPSDRFSAERTGGSVSTLTIQRTQQEDSAVYLCATAVGVSTDTQYFGPGTRLTVL.

This clone came up a few times. The chain is built from TRBV7-2 and TRBJ2-2, with 13 bases matching TRBD2. Germline assignment: CDR1 SGHTA and CDR2 FQGNSA. The CDR3 length is 16 residues. J gave up 4 bases and V 5 bases, and 4 bases lay outside the gene matches. CDR3 residues: CASSGTSGEFTGELFF. CDR3 nucleotides: TGTGCCAGCAGCGGGACTAGCGGGGAATTCACCGGGGAGCTGTTTTTT.

This clone was counted only a few times. J is TRBJ2-3 and V is TRBV11-2; 7 nucleotides agree with TRBD1. Per the germline V gene, CDR1 is SGHAT and CDR2 is FQNNGV. The length of the CDR3 is 14 residues. Losses at the gene ends were 5 bases for V and 2 bases for J; bases not matched to a gene: 4. CDR3 amino acids: CASSLGQNTDTQYF. The CDR3 DNA reads as TGTGCCAGCAGCCTGGGACAGAACACAGATACGCAGTATTTT.

J is TRBJ2-7 and V is TRBV2; 14 bases are shared with TRBD2. This CDR3 has 16 residues. V dropped 3 bases and J dropped 0; count of bases not matched to a gene: 1. The V gene's germline CDR1 is SNHLY and CDR2 FYNNEI. CDR3 sequence reads: CASSEGLAGASYEQYF. The DNA of the CDR3 is TGTGCCAGCAGTGAGGGACTAGCGGGGGCCTCCTACGAGCAGTACTTC.

This clone occurred a few times. The chain recombines TRBV18 with TRBJ2-5; TRBD2 agrees at 8 bases. The CDR3 has 16 residues. J was trimmed by 1 base and V by 6 bases; bases with no gene match: 10. Germline CDR1 KGHSH, CDR2 LQKENI. The CDR3 spells CASSAVGGRLQETQYF. CDR3 nucleotide sequence: TGTGCCAGCTCGGCCGTTGGCGGGAGGCTCCAAGAGACCCAGTACTTC.

The chain employs TRBV6-1 and TRBJ2-7, with TRBD2 matching over 7 bases. J gave up 1 base and V 6 bases, and 9 bases lay outside the gene matches. CDR1 is MNHNS and CDR2 is SASEGT in the germline V gene. This CDR3 comprises 15 residues. CDR3 nucleotide sequence: TGTGCCAGCAGCTACAGCGGGGCGGCGTCCTACGAGCAGTACTTC. Protein product: CASSYSGAASYEQYF.

V gene TRBV11-3 combines with J gene TRBJ2-5; the match to TRBD1 covers 7 bases. Germline CDR1 and CDR2: SGHNT and YENEEA. V shed 5 bases and J 1 base; nucleotides not matched to a gene: 7. There are 15 residues in the CDR3. CDR3: CASSPTGFTQETQYF. The CDR3 DNA sequence: TGTGCCAGCAGCCCGACAGGGTTTACCCAAGAGACCCAGTACTTC. Variable domain in full (rest from reference TRBV11-3 and TRBJ2-5): EAGVVQSPRYKIIEKKQPVAFWCNPISGHNTLYWYLQNLGQGPELLIRYENEEAVDDSQLPKDRFSAERLKGVDSTLKIQPAELGDSAVYLCASSPTGFTQETQYFGPGTRLLVL.

This chain connects TRBV5-6 to TRBJ2-7; D is ambiguous. The length of the CDR3 is 12 residues. Germline V gene data show CDR1 as SGHDT and CDR2 as YYEEEE. Trimming removed 2 bases from V and 5 bases from J, with 8 bases in between. In nucleotides, the CDR3 is TGTGCCAGCAGCTTTCCCGGCCACGAGCAGTACTTC. The encoded protein is CASSFPGHEQYF.

The rearrangement links TRBV28 to TRBJ1-2; no clear D. This CDR3 is built from 12 residues. Germline loops: CDR1 MDHEN, CDR2 SYDVKM. Between the trimmed V and J ends, which lost 6 bases and 6 bases, there was a span of 11 bases. The DNA of the CDR3 is TGTGCCAGCAGCCCGTCGACGGATGGCTACACCTTC. This gives the protein CASSPSTDGYTF.

This chain links TRBV7-2 with TRBJ2-7, with a tentative D call TRBD2 (6 bases). Germline V lookup: CDR1 SGHTA, CDR2 FQGNSA. Trimming left V 10 bases short and J 2 bases short, with 12 bases between. This CDR3 has 12 residues. DNA of the CDR3: TGTGCCACGCGGGACGGCCCCTACGAGCAGTACTTC. Amino acid sequence: CATRDGPYEQYF.

In its sample, this clone was seen a few times. The J gene is TRBJ2-1, the V gene TRBV14; possibly TRBD2 for D (6 bases). Germline CDR1 and CDR2: SGHDN and FVKESK. There are 17 residues in the CDR3. V was shortened by 0 bases and J by 4 bases, with 16 bases between the two germline ends. The CDR3 protein is CASSQDLGGYGYNEQFF. The CDR3 nucleotides are TGTGCCAGCAGCCAAGATCTTGGGGGGTATGGTTACAATGAGCAGTTCTTC.

The chain has TRBV29-1 and TRBJ2-1; maybe TRBD1 (6 bases). CDR1 SQVTM and CDR2 ANQGSEA come from the germline V gene. This CDR3 contains 15 residues. V lost 6 bases, J lost 0 bases, and 15 bases lay in between. The CDR3 sequence is CSVAITGHSYNEQFF. For the CDR3, the DNA is TGCAGCGTAGCCATAACAGGGCACTCCTACAATGAGCAGTTCTTC.

The CDR3 DNA reads as TGTGCCAGCAGCTCTAGCGGAGGTAGCACAGATACGCAGTATTTT. Its protein product is CASSSSGGSTDTQYF. The chain is built from TRBV5-4 and TRBJ2-3; 7 positions match TRBD2. CDR3 length: 15 residues. Germline V gene lookup returns CDR1 SGHNT and CDR2 YYREEE (reference sequence). V lost 3 bases, J lost 0 bases, and 4 bases stayed unmatched. The entire variable domain, with the rest obtained from reference TRBV5-4 and TRBJ2-3, is as follows: ETGVTQSPTHLIKTRGQQVTLRCSSQSGHNTVSWYQQALGQGPQFIFQYYREEENGRGNFPPRFSGLQFPNYSSELNVNALELDDSALYLCASSSSGGSTDTQYFGPGTRLTVL.

This clone was observed a handful of times. The V and J genes are TRBV7-2 and TRBJ1-5; D perhaps matches TRBD1 (5 bases). Germline CDR1 SGHTA, CDR2 FQGNSA. CDR3 length equals 14 residues. Trimming took off 5 bases at V and 9 bases at J, with 17 bases between the two ends. CDR3 residues: CASSQDRAYSPQHF. The CDR3 DNA reads as TGTGCCAGCAGCCAAGACAGAGCCTATTCGCCCCAGCATTTT.

This clone has just a few counts. The chain carries TRBV11-2 and TRBJ1-4; D is perhaps TRBD1 (5 bases). CDR1 is SGHAT and CDR2 is FQNNGV in the germline V gene. CDR3 length: 14 residues. V dropped 0 bases and J dropped 11 bases, with 13 bases sitting between them. The CDR3 DNA is TGTGCCAGCAGCTTAGACTTGCAGGGTCGCAAACTGTTTTTT. This sequence encodes CASSLDLQGRKLFF.

The genes are TRBV5-6 and TRBJ2-1; D could derive from TRBD1 or TRBD2 (5 bases each). CDR3 length equals 13 residues. V lost 0 bases to trimming and J lost 7 bases, with 8 bases between them. CDR1 and CDR2 from the germline V gene are SGHDT and YYEEEE. CDR3 residues: CASSLGGPNEQFF. DNA of the CDR3: TGTGCCAGCAGCTTGGGGGGACCGAATGAGCAGTTCTTC. Based on the CDR3 plus reference TRBV5-6 and TRBJ2-1, the full variable domain is DAGVTQSPTHLIKTRGQQVTLRCSPKSGHDTVSWYQQALGQGPQFIFQYYEEEERQRGNFPDRFSGHQFPNYSSELNVNALLLGDSALYLCASSLGGPNEQFFGPGTRLTVL.